These 5 T cell receptor beta chains came from one sample sequenced in a study of identical twins. TCRdb re-derived calls from the 5' RACE reads in MiXCR, one entry per CDR3 protein. The profile shows around 1.7 million distinct CDR3 sequences, about 32% of them singletons. Sequencing was done on a sample of cord blood. These receptors were collected from a newborn girl in good health.

The V call is TRBV24-1, the J call TRBJ1-5; maybe TRBD1 (6 bases). The CDR3 sequence is 15 residues long. The germline V gene has CDR1 KGHDR and CDR2 SFDVKD. Trimming left V 3 bases short and J 4 bases short, with 12 bases between. The chain's CDR3 is CATSDEQGGNQPQHF. The CDR3 DNA reads TGTGCCACCAGTGATGAACAGGGAGGAAATCAGCCCCAGCATTTT.

The V gene is TRBV10-2, the J gene TRBJ1-4, with D perhaps matching TRBD1 (6 bases). The CDR3 has 14 amino acids. V lost 3 bases, J lost 8 bases, and 13 bases lay in between. From germline, CDR1 is WSHSY and CDR2 SAAADI. CDR3 sequence: CASSESGAGEKLFF. The CDR3, as DNA: TGCGCCAGCAGTGAATCGGGGGCTGGGGAAAAACTGTTTTTT.

This clonotype was observed at least ten times. One end of the junction is discordant with germline, which a read error may explain. The chain carries TRBV5-1 and TRBJ2-7; 14 bases agree with TRBD2. CDR1 is SGHRS and CDR2 is YFSETQ in the germline V gene. This CDR3 is 16 amino acids long. In nucleotides, the CDR3 is TGTGCCAGCAGTTTGGGACTAGCGGGGGCCTCCTACGAGCAGTACTTC. Translation gives CASSLGLAGASYEQYF.

V is TRBV12-3 or TRBV12-4 and J is TRBJ2-3, with a tentative D call TRBD2 (5 bases). V was shortened by 3 bases and J by 5 bases, with 9 bases between the two germline ends. This CDR3 has 13 residues. CDR3 protein: CASSFLAVDTQYF. The CDR3 nucleotides are TGTGCCAGCAGTTTTCTAGCAGTAGATACGCAGTATTTT.

In this sample, this clonotype turned up a few times. The chain has TRBV6-2 or TRBV6-3 and TRBJ2-1; no reliable D call. Trimming took 6 bases from V and 8 from J, leaving 11 bases between them. Germline V gives CDR1 MNHEY, CDR2 SVGEGT. The CDR3 consists of 12 residues. CDR3 in DNA: TGTGCCAGCAGCAACTCCTGGGATGAGCAGTTCTTC. Its translation: CASSNSWDEQFF.